These 30 T cell receptor beta chains share one sample of origin, sequenced in a study of cytomegalovirus exposure and HLA in healthy donors. TCRdb's table, derived via immunoSEQ multiplex PCR, lists solely in-frame clones and lacks some. The sample contains fewer than 120,000 clones, around 90% of which appear only once. What was sequenced was PBMCs. These receptors originate from a woman in her late teens or twenties in good health and CMV-seronegative.

This chain connects TRBV28 to TRBJ2-5; TRBD2 aligns across 7 bases. J was trimmed by 2 bases and V by 6 bases; bases with no gene match: 3. This CDR3 is built from 13 residues. Germline CDR1 reads MDHEN; CDR2 reads SYDVKM. CDR3 nucleotide sequence: TGTGCCAGCAGCGGACTAGGTCAAGAGACCCAGTACTTC. This gives the protein CASSGLGQETQYF.

Written as DNA, the CDR3 is TGTGCCAGCAGACCCGGGACAGACTCCTACGAGCAGTACTTC. Its protein product is CASRPGTDSYEQYF. This chain connects TRBV7-2 to TRBJ2-7, with TRBD1 matching over 7 bases. The CDR3 consists of 14 residues. J gave up 0 bases and V 6 bases, and 5 bases lay outside the gene matches. Germline-derived CDR1 and CDR2 are SGHTA and FQGNSA.

The V call is TRBV30, the J call TRBJ2-1; 8 bases are a match to TRBD1. V was pared by 5 bases and J by 10 bases, with 7 bases of the junction left unmatched. The CDR3 contains 12 residues. Looked up from germline, CDR1 is GTSNPN and CDR2 is SVGIG (reference sequence). The CDR3 nucleotides are TGTGCCTGGGGCGACAGGGGCGACGAGCAGTTCTTC. Residues: CAWGDRGDEQFF.

This clone has only one observation. The chain employs TRBV20-1 and TRBJ1-1; weak D call: TRBD1 (6 bases). Trimming removed 7 bases from V and 7 bases from J, with 10 bases in between. Per germline, CDR1 DFQATT and CDR2 SNEGSKA (reference sequence). The CDR3 loop spans 10 amino acids. CDR3 DNA: TGCAGTGTTGGGGACATTGAAGCTTTCTTT. It is translated as CSVGDIEAFF.

The chain recombines TRBV5-1 with TRBJ2-7; 10 bases map to TRBD2. CDR3 size: 14 residues. Germline CDR1 reads SGHRS; CDR2 reads YFSETQ. After removal of 1 base from V and 7 bases from J, the junction contained 5 bases not matched to a gene. The DNA for the CDR3 is TGCGCCAGCAGCTTGCTAGCGGGAGAGGGAGAGCAGTACTTC. Its translation is CASSLLAGEGEQYF. Drawing the rest from reference TRBV5-1 and TRBJ2-7, the complete variable domain is KAGVTQTPRYLIKTRGQQVTLSCSPISGHRSVSWYQQTPGQGLQFLFEYFSETQRNKGNFPGRFSGRQFSNSRSEMNVSTLELGDSALYLCASSLLAGEGEQYFGPGTRLTVT.

CDR3 amino acids: CASSQDPVGNTIYF. The CDR3 bases are TGCGCCAGCAGCCAAGATCCCGTCGGAAACACCATATATTTT. This chain uses TRBV4-1 with TRBJ1-3; D gene ambiguous. The CDR3 has 14 residues. V was pared by 0 bases and J by 4 bases, with 7 bases between. Germline lookup yields CDR1 MGHRA and CDR2 YSYEKL.

J is TRBJ1-6 and V is TRBV28, with D tentatively TRBD1 (5 bases). The CDR3 is 18 amino acids. V was pared by 7 bases and J by 0 bases, with 19 bases between. Germline assignment: CDR1 MDHEN and CDR2 SYDVKM. For the CDR3, the DNA is TGTGCCAGCATTCAAAGGGTACAGGCGAGCTCCTATAATTCACCCCTCCACTTT. Protein sequence: CASIQRVQASSYNSPLHF. The complete variable domain, with remaining parts taken from reference TRBV28 and TRBJ1-6, reads DVKVTQSSRYLVKRTGEKVFLECVQDMDHENMFWYRQDPGLGLRLIYFSYDVKMKEKGDIPEGYSVSREKKERFSLILESASTNQTSMYLCASIQRVQASSYNSPLHFGNGTRLTVT.

The chain links TRBV28 to TRBJ2-7; tentative D call: TRBD2 (6 bases). The CDR3 runs 14 residues. Germline CDR1 reads MDHEN; CDR2 reads SYDVKM. The V gene lost 6 bases and the J gene lost 3 bases, with 15 bases spanning the gap. The CDR3 protein is CASRDWGVNYEQYF. CDR3 DNA: TGTGCCAGCAGGGACTGGGGGGTCAACTACGAGCAGTACTTC.

This clone has at least ten counts. The chain combines TRBV6-4 with TRBJ2-1, with TRBD2 matching 7 bases. There are 15 residues in the CDR3. J was trimmed by 7 bases and V by 0 bases; bases with no gene match: 6. The V gene's germline CDR1 is MRHNA and CDR2 SNTAGT. The DNA for the CDR3 is TGTGCCAGCAGTGACTCGTGGGGGGAGGGTAATGAGCAGTTCTTC. Residues: CASSDSWGEGNEQFF.

V gene TRBV5-4 combines with J gene TRBJ2-3; 8 nucleotides agree with TRBD2. The CDR3 length is 18 residues. V lost 0 bases, J lost 3 bases, and 12 bases stayed unmatched. Germline V CDR1 and CDR2: SGHNT, YYREEE (reference sequence). Here the CDR3 DNA reads TGTGCCAGCAGCTTGGGGCTCGGGGGGGCTCGTCCGACAGATACGCAGTATTTT. Its translation: CASSLGLGGARPTDTQYF.

This clone appeared a few times. V usage is TRBV27 and J usage is TRBJ2-7, with D unclear. V shed 5 bases and J shed 2 bases, with 10 bases lying between them. The CDR3 is 13 amino acids. Germline CDR1 and CDR2: MNHEY and SMNVEV (reference sequence). The CDR3 coding sequence is TGTGCCAGCAGTGATAGTGCTACCTACGAGCAGTACTTC. As protein: CASSDSATYEQYF.

The CDR3 bases are TGTGCCAGCGACAGGGTACTAGCGGGGGTAAGCTCCTACGAGCAGTACTTC. Amino acids: CASDRVLAGVSSYEQYF. V usage is TRBV7-9 and J usage is TRBJ2-7; TRBD2 aligns across 11 bases. The CDR3 contains 17 residues. CDR1 and CDR2 from the germline V gene are SEHNR and FQNEAQ (reference sequence). V shed 8 bases and J 0 bases; nucleotides not matched to a gene: 12.

The chain combines TRBV4-1 with TRBJ2-7; 9 bases align to TRBD1. The germline V gene encodes CDR1 MGHRA and CDR2 YSYEKL. After removal of 4 bases from V and 3 bases from J, the junction contained 7 bases not matched to a gene. The CDR3 has 15 amino acids. This CDR3 reads CASSLMTGGIYEQYF. The DNA of the CDR3 is TGCGCCAGCAGCCTCATGACAGGGGGGATCTACGAGCAGTACTTC.

The chain recombines TRBV7-9 with TRBJ2-1; TRBD2 matches 7 bases. V lost 5 bases to trimming and J lost 3 bases; unmatched junction nucleotides: 4. The V gene's germline CDR1 is SEHNR and CDR2 FQNEAQ (reference sequence). The CDR3 is 14 residues long. This CDR3 reads CASSPSGGYNEQFF. CDR3 bases: TGTGCCAGCAGCCCCTCGGGAGGCTACAATGAGCAGTTCTTC.

A single count supports this clone. The chain uses TRBV15 and TRBJ2-5, with D maybe TRBD2 (5 bases). Germline V gives CDR1 LNHNV, CDR2 YYDKDF (reference sequence). V shed 0 bases and J shed 5 bases, with 16 bases lying between them. The CDR3 is 16 residues long. The CDR3 sequence: CATSRDRRRLTETQYF. The CDR3 DNA reads TGTGCCACCAGCAGAGACCGCCGGAGGCTAACCGAGACCCAGTACTTC.

V is TRBV7-8 and J is TRBJ2-2; 9 positions match TRBD1. J gave up 7 bases and V 4 bases, and 10 bases lay outside the gene matches. CDR1 and CDR2 from the germline V gene are SGHVS and FQNEAQ. This CDR3 contains 16 residues. The CDR3 DNA is TGTGCCAGCAGCTCCGCTAAGACAGGGGGGTTCGGGGAGCTGTTTTTT. It specifies CASSSAKTGGFGELFF.

J is TRBJ2-1 and V is TRBV6-1, with TRBD1 matching 11 bases. V gave up 4 bases and J gave up 7 bases; unmatched junction bases: 18. Germline V gene data show CDR1 as MNHNS and CDR2 as SASEGT. CDR3 length: 19 amino acids. The CDR3, as DNA: TGTGCCAGCAGTGTGGGGACAGGGGGGTACCCGTTAAAGGAAAATGAGCAGTTCTTC. It is translated as CASSVGTGGYPLKENEQFF.

This chain links TRBV9 with TRBJ1-1; no clear D gene. Germline assignment: CDR1 SGDLS and CDR2 YYNGEE. Trimming removed 0 bases from V and 1 base from J, with 7 bases in between. The CDR3 spans 14 residues. The CDR3 spells CASSVEYKNTEAFF. In DNA form, the CDR3 reads TGTGCCAGCAGCGTAGAGTACAAGAACACTGAAGCTTTCTTT. Full variable domain (outside the CDR3, taken from reference TRBV9 and TRBJ1-1): DSGVTQTPKHLITATGQRVTLRCSPRSGDLSVYWYQQSLDQGLQFLIQYYNGEERAKGNILERFSAQQFPDLHSELNLSSLELGDSALYFCASSVEYKNTEAFFGQGTRLTVV.

The genes are TRBV7-2 and TRBJ2-7; no firm D call. V shed 3 bases and J shed 3 bases, with 12 bases lying between them. Germline V gene lookup returns CDR1 SGHTA and CDR2 FQGNSA. The CDR3 extends over 14 amino acids. Here the CDR3 DNA reads TGTGCCAGCAGCTTGGCTCCACCCGTCTACGAGCAGTACTTC. This gives the protein CASSLAPPVYEQYF.

The V and J genes are TRBV11-3 and TRBJ2-3, with 7 bases matching TRBD1. With V trimmed by 4 bases and J by 2 bases, 6 bases remained unmatched. This CDR3 contains 15 residues. CDR1 is SGHNT and CDR2 is YENEEA in the germline V gene. This CDR3 reads CASSSHRGNTDTQYF. In DNA, the CDR3 is TGTGCCAGCAGCTCCCACAGGGGAAACACAGATACGCAGTATTTT.

J is TRBJ2-3 and V is TRBV20-1; 11 bases align to TRBD2. Germline assignment: CDR1 DFQATT and CDR2 SNEGSKA (reference sequence). The CDR3 runs to 11 residues. This CDR3 is CSTSGGDTQYF. DNA for the CDR3: TGCAGCACTAGCGGGGGTGATACGCAGTATTTT.

In nucleotides, the CDR3 is TGCGCCAGCAGCCAAACCACGGGACCCGGGGGCTACGAGCAGTACTTC. Encoded protein: CASSQTTGPGGYEQYF. This chain links TRBV4-1 with TRBJ2-7; the D gene is possibly TRBD2 (6 bases). Looked up from germline, CDR1 is MGHRA and CDR2 is YSYEKL. The CDR3 totals 16 residues. With 2 bases removed from V and 3 bases from J, the gap between germline ends came to 17 bases.

V and J are TRBV5-1 and TRBJ2-1; 9 bases are a match to TRBD2. Germline CDR1 and CDR2: SGHRS and YFSETQ. The V and J ends lost 5 bases and 6 bases, in that order; junction bases with no gene match: 9. The CDR3 has 15 residues. The CDR3 sequence: CASRASGIRVNEQFF. CDR3 nucleotides: TGCGCCAGCAGAGCTAGCGGGATAAGGGTCAATGAGCAGTTCTTC.

CDR3 sequence reads: CASSLDWVGTVTYEQYF. Written as DNA, the CDR3 is TGTGCCAGCAGCTTGGACTGGGTCGGGACAGTAACCTACGAGCAGTACTTC. This rearrangement joins TRBV5-6 to TRBJ2-7, with TRBD1 identical over 7 bases. The CDR3 runs to 17 residues. CDR1 and CDR2 from the germline V gene are SGHDT and YYEEEE. Germline trimming cut 0 bases from V and 2 bases from J; bases unmatched to any gene: 11.

The rearrangement joins TRBV5-4 to TRBJ2-3, with TRBD2 matching over 9 bases. The V segment lost 0 bases and the J segment 6 bases; nucleotides outside the gene matches: 8. Germline CDR1 is SGHNT and CDR2 is YYREEE (reference sequence). This CDR3 has 16 amino acids. Written as DNA, the CDR3 is TGTGCCAGCAGCTTGGCCACGCGGGGGGGCCTGGATACGCAGTATTTT. Translating it yields CASSLATRGGLDTQYF.

The gene calls are TRBV28 and TRBJ1-2; D is unresolved. The CDR3 consists of 13 residues. Germline-derived CDR1 and CDR2 are MDHEN and SYDVKM. V was clipped by 1 base and J by 2 bases, with 5 bases between them. CDR3 bases: TGTGCCAGCAGTTTATCCGCGAACTATGGCTACACCTTC. It translates to CASSLSANYGYTF.

This clone has a handful of counts. The V gene is TRBV30, the J gene TRBJ1-2, with D hard to call. Germline CDR1 and CDR2: GTSNPN and SVGIG (reference sequence). CDR3 length equals 12 residues. Trimming removed 3 bases at V and 5 bases at J, with 10 bases between. The CDR3 sequence is CAWRATRYGYTF. The CDR3 DNA reads TGTGCCTGGAGGGCCACACGTTATGGCTACACCTTC.

This clone was seen a single time. The chain has TRBV7-2 and TRBJ1-2; 10 bases are shared with TRBD1. The CDR3 contains 16 residues. Trimming at V came to 4 bases and at J to 3 bases, leaving 8 bases not matched to a gene. The germline gives CDR1 SGHTA, CDR2 FQGNSA. CDR3 residues: CASSSRQGARDYGYTF. The CDR3 region has the DNA TGTGCCAGCAGCTCTCGACAGGGGGCGAGAGACTATGGCTACACCTTC. The full variable domain, completed using reference TRBV7-2 and TRBJ1-2, is GAGVSQSPSNKVTEKGKDVELRCDPISGHTALYWYRQSLGQGLEFLIYFQGNSAPDKSGLPSDRFSAERTGGSVSTLTIQRTQQEDSAVYLCASSSRQGARDYGYTFGSGTRLTVV.

For this clone: The same CDR3 also results from other DNA sequences found in this sample. V and J are TRBV4-2 and TRBJ2-7; 7 bases align to TRBD2. CDR3 length equals 14 residues. Germline values: CDR1 LGHNA, CDR2 YNFKEQ. The junction had 3 bases not matched to a gene; V was cut back by 1 base and J by 3 bases. The CDR3 here is CASSQGLADYEQYF. DNA for the CDR3: TGTGCCAGCAGCCAAGGACTAGCCGACTACGAGCAGTACTTC.

The CDR3 sequence: CASSLRTGGTDTQYF. CDR3 nucleotide sequence: TGTGCCAGCAGCTTGAGGACAGGAGGCACAGATACGCAGTATTTT. The chain links TRBV7-9 to TRBJ2-3, with 7 bases that match TRBD1. Germline V gives CDR1 SEHNR, CDR2 FQNEAQ (reference sequence). The CDR3 totals 15 residues. The V segment lost 3 bases and the J segment 1 base; nucleotides outside the gene matches: 4.